The 7 T cell receptor beta chains given below trace back to one sample, sequenced in a study of blood T cell repertoires in COVID-19. Sequencing used immunoSEQ multiplex PCR; TCRdb keeps in-frame clones, though not all of them. There are over 140,000 clones in the sample; about four fifths occur only once, and under 5% lies in the top ten. The sample was peripheral blood. All receptors derive from a woman aged 60-75 years with acute or convalescent COVID-19.

The genes are TRBV19 and TRBJ2-7; TRBD2 matches 8 bases. Per the germline V gene, CDR1 is LNHDA and CDR2 is SQIVND (reference sequence). J was trimmed by 1 base and V by 6 bases; bases with no gene match: 2. The CDR3 has 13 amino acids. This chain's CDR3 is CASRGLASYEQYF. CDR3 bases: TGTGCCAGTAGAGGACTAGCTTCCTACGAGCAGTACTTC.

The rearrangement uses TRBV30 and TRBJ2-5; TRBD2 agrees at 7 bases. The V and J ends lost 3 bases and 5 bases, in that order; junction bases with no gene match: 9. Germline V gene sequence: CDR1 GTSNPN, CDR2 SVGIG (reference sequence). The CDR3 has 14 amino acids. The CDR3 DNA reads as TGTGCCTGGAGGGCCGGCGGGGGATTGGAGACCCAGTACTTC. Translating gives CAWRAGGGLETQYF.

This chain uses TRBV6-5 with TRBJ2-1, with TRBD2 matching 8 bases. The CDR3 length is 15 residues. V gave up 0 bases and J gave up 8 bases; unmatched junction bases: 6. Germline V CDR1 and CDR2: MNHEY, SVGAGI. The DNA of the CDR3 is TGTGCCAGCAGTTACTCGGGACTAGTAAACGATGAGCAGTTCTTC. This translates into CASSYSGLVNDEQFF.

The J gene is TRBJ1-1, the V gene TRBV30; the D is unclear. V gave up 2 bases and J gave up 6 bases, with 10 bases separating them. CDR1 is GTSNPN and CDR2 is SVGIG in the germline V gene (reference sequence). CDR3 size: 12 residues. The CDR3 is CAWSPRVAEAFF. CDR3 DNA sequence: TGTGCCTGGAGTCCCCGGGTCGCTGAAGCTTTCTTT.

This rearrangement joins TRBV6-1 to TRBJ2-7; TRBD2 aligns across 10 bases. The CDR3 runs 17 residues. The V gene end was trimmed by 0 bases and the J gene end by 0 bases; junction bases not matched to a gene: 5. Germline loops: CDR1 MNHNS, CDR2 SASEGT. This chain's CDR3 is CASSEALAGVGSYEQYF. CDR3 nucleotide sequence: TGTGCCAGCAGTGAAGCCCTAGCGGGAGTGGGCTCCTACGAGCAGTACTTC.

V is TRBV6-6 and J is TRBJ2-6, with a tentative D call TRBD1 (6 bases). V lost 6 bases and J lost 0, with 18 bases in between. The CDR3 has 18 residues. The V gene's germline CDR1 is MNHNY and CDR2 SVGAGI (reference sequence). CDR3 sequence reads: CASSRRQVGISGANVLTF. Here the CDR3 DNA reads TGTGCCAGCAGCCGACGACAGGTTGGGATCTCTGGGGCCAACGTCCTGACTTTC.

The chain carries TRBV29-1 and TRBJ2-5; TRBD2 might be the D (6 bases). V shed 4 bases and J shed 3 bases, with 12 bases lying between them. The length of the CDR3 is 13 residues. The germline V gene has CDR1 SQVTM and CDR2 ANQGSEA. CDR3 protein: CSVGQGGKETQYF. The CDR3 DNA reads TGCAGCGTTGGGCAGGGCGGGAAAGAGACCCAGTACTTC.